This T cell receptor beta chain was identified during a study of response to subunit inactivated influenza vaccine. Study-level results: It was the authors' suggestion that each seasonal influenza vaccination recruits few new T cells.

The V gene's germline CDR1 is SEHNR and CDR2 FQNEAQ (reference sequence). V was pared by 0 bases and J by 2 bases, with 9 bases between. The CDR3 covers 15 residues. With respect to this clonotype: Its antigen is not known.

Each CDR3 protein gets one entry after TCRdb re-called the RT-PCR reads with MiXCR. The sample lists some 300,000 distinct CDR3 sequences, about 20% occurring once. This rearrangement joins TRBV7-9 to TRBJ2-3, with D unresolved. This material consisted of PBMCs from blood, taken 21 months after vaccination. This clonotype was sampled from a man between 50 and 75 years old who received an inactivated influenza vaccine. CDR3 nucleotide sequence: TGTGCCAGCAGCTTAGCGCGTGCATCCACAGATACGCAGTATTTT. Its protein product is CASSLARASTDTQYF.